Below are 16 T cell receptor beta chains sequenced from a single sample in a study of T cells in Graves' hyperthyroidism and ophthalmopathy. RNA transcripts yielded amplified TCR beta CDR3 regions. HTBI primers were employed in a first-round RT-PCR of the TCR CDR3. TCRdb redid the calling of the multiplex PCR reads with MiXCR, one entry per CDR3 protein. The table has about 760,000 distinct CDR3 sequences, approximately 40% seen once; the top ten hold less than 40%. Sequencing was done on a sample of blood. The receptors shown here come from a woman aged 40 to 55 with Graves' hyperthyroidism.

This clonotype was recorded many times. V is TRBV19 and J is TRBJ1-2; no clear D gene. Germline V lookup: CDR1 LNHDA, CDR2 SQIVND (reference sequence). CDR3 size: 13 residues. With 3 bases removed from V and 1 base from J, the gap between germline ends came to 6 bases. CDR3 loop: CASSMDLNYGYTF. CDR3 DNA: TGTGCCAGTAGTATGGACCTTAACTATGGCTACACCTTC.

The chain is built from TRBV12-3 or TRBV12-4 and TRBJ2-2; perhaps TRBD2 as D (6 bases). V lost 6 bases, J lost 4 bases, and 18 bases lay in between. CDR3 length: 16 amino acids. The CDR3 coding sequence is TGTGCCAGCAGCCCGGGGCCCCGGGGGAGCACCGGGGAGCTGTTTTTT. Residues: CASSPGPRGSTGELFF.

CDR3 residues: CASSHGRTGGRPLHF. As DNA, the CDR3 is TGTGCCAGCAGCCACGGAAGGACAGGGGGCAGGCCCCTCCACTTT. V is TRBV7-2 and J is TRBJ1-6; TRBD1 matches 11 bases. The CDR3 covers 15 residues. J lost 13 bases, V lost 5 bases, and 10 bases had no gene match. Germline V gene sequence: CDR1 SGHTA, CDR2 FQGNSA.

This clonotype has a count of ten or more. This rearrangement joins TRBV19 to TRBJ2-6; D uncertain. The germline CDR1 and CDR2 sequences are LNHDA and SQIVND (reference sequence). The CDR3 covers 14 residues. Between the trimmed V and J ends, which lost 2 bases and 2 bases, there was a span of 4 bases. The CDR3 nucleotides read TGTGCCAGTAGTATATCCCCTGGGGCCAACGTCCTGACTTTC. As protein: CASSISPGANVLTF.

Ten or more counts support this clonotype. The rearrangement links TRBV10-3 to TRBJ1-2; TRBD1 aligns across 8 bases. This CDR3 contains 13 residues. V lost 6 bases to trimming and J lost 6 bases; unmatched junction nucleotides: 6. CDR1 and CDR2 from the germline V gene are ENHRY and SYGVKD. CDR3: CAIRLTGGNGYTF. CDR3 bases: TGTGCCATCAGACTAACAGGGGGTAATGGCTACACCTTC.

V is TRBV10-3 and J is TRBJ2-5, with a weak D call TRBD2 (5 bases). Germline V gene data show CDR1 as ENHRY and CDR2 as SYGVKD. The CDR3 is 12 residues long. The V gene lost 10 bases and the J gene lost 6 bases, with 15 bases spanning the gap. The CDR3 region is CATARELQTQYF. CDR3 bases: TGTGCCACCGCGAGGGAGCTTCAGACCCAGTACTTC.

This clonotype appeared once. CDR3 loop: CATTWGSYEQYF. CDR3 nucleotide sequence: TGTGCCACGACTTGGGGTTCCTACGAGCAGTACTTC. This chain joins TRBV7-9 and TRBJ2-7, with no clear D. Trimming pared 10 bases from V and 1 base from J, leaving 11 bases between. Germline V lookup: CDR1 SEHNR, CDR2 FQNEAQ (reference sequence). The CDR3 is 12 amino acids.

This clonotype was found a few times. The V gene is TRBV5-1, the J gene TRBJ1-1; D might be TRBD1 (6 bases). V was shortened by 5 bases and J by 4 bases, with 12 bases between the two germline ends. Germline V lookup: CDR1 SGHRS, CDR2 YFSETQ. This CDR3 has 13 amino acids. The CDR3 coding sequence is TGCGCCAGCAGAGGGGGATGGATCACTGAAGCTTTCTTT. As protein: CASRGGWITEAFF.

The table lists this clonotype with a few counts. This sequence joins TRBV7-3 and TRBJ1-5; the D gene is possibly TRBD1 (5 bases). V was pared by 4 bases and J by 1 base, with 14 bases between. In germline, CDR1 is SGHTA, CDR2 FQGTGA. The CDR3 is 16 amino acids. The CDR3 DNA is TGTGCCAGCAGCTCCCAGGGCGGCTTAAGCAATCAGCCCCAGCATTTT. Protein: CASSSQGGLSNQPQHF.

This clonotype was found many times. The chain recombines TRBV7-9 with TRBJ1-1; D is uncertain. CDR3 length: 15 amino acids. The germline V and J ends were trimmed by 2 bases and 1 base, with 11 bases remaining between them. Per the germline V gene, CDR1 is SEHNR and CDR2 is FQNEAQ (reference sequence). CDR3 protein: CASSLLGGQNTEAFF. The CDR3 DNA follows: TGTGCCAGCAGCTTATTGGGCGGTCAGAACACTGAAGCTTTCTTT.

In its sample, this clonotype was seen many times. The chain combines TRBV29-1 with TRBJ1-2, with D maybe TRBD1 (5 bases). CDR1 is SQVTM and CDR2 is ANQGSEA in the germline V gene. The V end was cut by 1 base, the J end by 4 bases, with 10 bases between. CDR3 length: 13 amino acids. The CDR3: CSVEGGLLYGYTF. The CDR3 region has the DNA TGCAGCGTTGAAGGGGGACTGCTCTATGGCTACACCTTC. Based on the CDR3 plus reference TRBV29-1 and TRBJ1-2, the full variable domain is SAVISQKPSRDICQRGTSLTIQCQVDSQVTMMFWYRQQPGQSLTLIATANQGSEATYESGFVIDKFPISRPNLTFSTLTVSNMSPEDSSIYLCSVEGGLLYGYTFGSGTRLTVV.

This chain joins TRBV5-1 and TRBJ2-2, with no clear D. Germline loops: CDR1 SGHRS, CDR2 YFSETQ. The length of the CDR3 is 14 residues. V was pared by 2 bases and J by 4 bases, with 9 bases between. The CDR3 is CASSLLRTTGELFF. DNA for the CDR3: TGCGCCAGCAGCTTACTTAGAACCACCGGGGAGCTGTTTTTT.

The chain links TRBV7-2 to TRBJ2-7; tentatively, D is TRBD2 (6 bases). The CDR3 has 13 residues. V was clipped by 7 bases and J by 9 bases, with 19 bases between them. Germline CDR1 is SGHTA and CDR2 is FQGNSA. The CDR3 loop is CASTVAGRPLQYF. The CDR3 region has the DNA TGTGCCAGCACTGTTGCGGGGAGGCCTTTGCAGTACTTC.

This clonotype was found many times. The chain employs TRBV20-1 and TRBJ1-6; 8 nucleotides line up with TRBD1. V lost 3 bases to trimming and J lost 8 bases; unmatched junction nucleotides: 6. The CDR3 is 14 residues long. Germline V gene sequence: CDR1 DFQATT, CDR2 SNEGSKA (reference sequence). CDR3 sequence: CSARPGGWDSPLHF. The DNA for the CDR3 is TGCAGTGCTAGGCCAGGGGGCTGGGATTCACCCCTCCACTTT.

V usage is TRBV9 and J usage is TRBJ2-1; TRBD1 matches at 7 bases. V shed 2 bases, J shed 1 base, and the junction held 9 bases outside the gene matches. This CDR3 contains 17 residues. CDR1 is SGDLS and CDR2 is YYNGEE in the germline V gene. For the CDR3, the DNA is TGTGCCAGCAGCGTCAGCCCGCCGGGACAGTCCTACAATGAGCAGTTCTTC. Protein product: CASSVSPPGQSYNEQFF.

At least ten counts were recorded for this clonotype. The rearrangement joins TRBV20-1 to TRBJ2-7; D is perhaps TRBD1 (6 bases). CDR1 and CDR2 from the germline V gene are DFQATT and SNEGSKA (reference sequence). V was clipped by 3 bases and J by 5 bases, with 11 bases between them. The CDR3 sequence is 12 residues long. CDR3 amino acids: CSASDGGHEQYF. Written as DNA, the CDR3 is TGCAGTGCTAGTGATGGGGGCCACGAGCAGTACTTC.